Sequencing of this T cell receptor (beta chain) was carried out in a study of T-cell memory formation after mild COVID-19. Study conclusions and caveats: Of the contracting clones, CD4+ ones lay mainly in CM and EM, and CD8+ ones in EMRA.

V lost 5 bases to trimming and J lost 4 bases; unmatched junction nucleotides: 4. Germline CDR1 is SGHTA and CDR2 is FQGNSA. The CDR3 is 13 amino acids. In the case of this clonotype: Its cognate antigen is unknown.

TCRdb recomputed calls from the 5' RACE reads with MiXCR, one row per CDR3 protein. The table records hundreds of thousands of distinct CDR3 sequences, roughly a quarter of them present only once. The source material was PBMCs or a T cell subset sorted from them (not recorded which). This receptor was identified in an adult woman who had mild COVID-19 (a few samples of this study predate the infection). Cell type and time point are not known. The rearrangement joins TRBV7-2 to TRBJ2-5; 7 nucleotides align to TRBD2. The CDR3 DNA reads TGTGCCAGCAGCAAAGGACTAGGAGAGACCCAGTACTTC. This codes for CASSKGLGETQYF.